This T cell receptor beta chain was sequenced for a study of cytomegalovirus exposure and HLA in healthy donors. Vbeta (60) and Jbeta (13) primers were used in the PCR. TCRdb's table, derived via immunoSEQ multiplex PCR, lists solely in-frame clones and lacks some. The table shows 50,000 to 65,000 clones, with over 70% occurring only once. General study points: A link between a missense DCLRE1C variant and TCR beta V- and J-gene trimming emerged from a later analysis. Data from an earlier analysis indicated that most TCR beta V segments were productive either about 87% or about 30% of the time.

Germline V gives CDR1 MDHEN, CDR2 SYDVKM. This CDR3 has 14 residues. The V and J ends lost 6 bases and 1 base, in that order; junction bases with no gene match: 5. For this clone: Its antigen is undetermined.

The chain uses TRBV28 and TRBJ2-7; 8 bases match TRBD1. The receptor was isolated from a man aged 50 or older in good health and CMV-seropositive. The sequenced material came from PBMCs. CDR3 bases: TGTGCCAGCAGCCGACAGGGGTGGTCCTACGAGCAGTACTTC. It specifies CASSRQGWSYEQYF.